This T cell receptor beta chain was observed in a study of blood T cell repertoires in COVID-19. Study-wide context: Italy, Spain and the United States were the sources of the convalescent and acute COVID-19 samples.

Some clones are missing from TCRdb's copy, which holds only in-frame ones; the method was immunoSEQ multiplex PCR. Among approximately 180,000 clones listed, roughly 87% were seen once. This CDR3 spans 15 amino acids. Germline trimming cut 2 bases from V and 7 bases from J; bases unmatched to any gene: 6. Looked up from germline, CDR1 is SGHDN and CDR2 is FVKESK. The receptor was isolated from a woman in her 50s with acute or convalescent COVID-19. The specimen was peripheral blood. The chain carries TRBV14 and TRBJ2-5, with 11 positions matching TRBD2. In nucleotides, the CDR3 is TGTGCCAGCAGCCAACTAGCGGGAGGCTCCGGGACCCAGTACTTC. Translation: CASSQLAGGSGTQYF.